A selection of T cell receptor beta chains follows, all from one sample in a study of T cell responses to AZD1222 COVID-19 vaccine. This table comes from immunoSEQ multiplex PCR, and its TCRdb copy is limited to in-frame clones, with some not included. This sample has 52,000 or so clones, with less than 85% found just once. Source: peripheral blood, taken on day 0 of AZD1222 vaccination. The receptors were gathered from an adult in good health. Each CDR3 is given with its conserved first and last residue. The D gene is left open where the match is weak. Part of the rows lack a size; the others show once, few, many or a class for expanded clones.

CDR3	DNA	D	V	size	J
CASRPTGNQETQYF	TGTGCCAGCAGACCCACAGGAAACCAAGAGACCCAGTACTTC	.	TRBV6-5	.	TRBJ2-5
CASGARGATDEKLFF	TGTGCCAGCGGCGCGAGGGGGGCTACCGATGAAAAACTGTTTTTT	.	TRBV25-1	.	TRBJ1-4
CASSEDLWTEAFF	TGTGCCAGCAGTGAGGACCTTTGGACTGAAGCTTTCTTT	.	TRBV6-4	.	TRBJ1-1
CASSQDTNTEAFF	TGTGCCAGCAGCCAGGACACGAACACTGAAGCTTTCTTT	.	TRBV5-6	.	TRBJ1-1
CASIGLVGYEQYF	TGTGCCAGCATTGGACTAGTAGGGTACGAGCAGTACTTC	TRBD2	TRBV6-5	.	TRBJ2-7
CASSPSSYEQYF	TGTGCCAGCAGCCCTAGCTCCTACGAGCAGTACTTC	.	TRBV7-2	.	TRBJ2-7
CASSHEGNTIYF	TGTGCCAGCAGCCACGAAGGAAACACCATATATTTT	.	TRBV3-1/TRBV3-2	.	TRBJ1-3
CASSNREEKLFF	TGTGCCAGCTCAAACCGGGAAGAAAAACTGTTTTTT	.	TRBV6-5	once	TRBJ1-4
CAWQQGSDQPQHF	TGTGCCTGGCAGCAGGGGTCAGATCAGCCCCAGCATTTT	.	TRBV30	.	TRBJ1-5
CASSLTVNTEAFF	TGCGCCAGCAGCCTAACAGTGAACACTGAAGCTTTCTTT	.	TRBV5-1	.	TRBJ1-1
CASSQDPRGEQYF	TGCGCCAGCAGCCAAGACCCGAGGGGGGAGCAGTACTTC	.	TRBV4-3	.	TRBJ2-7
CASRKPDRGSNQPQHF	TGTGCCAGCAGGAAACCGGACAGGGGTAGCAATCAGCCCCAGCATTTT	TRBD1	TRBV2	.	TRBJ1-5
CASSLEGVRGPSGYTF	TGTGCCAGCAGTTTGGAAGGCGTCAGGGGGCCTTCTGGCTACACCTTC	TRBD1	TRBV28	once	TRBJ1-2
CASRLAGTPYNEQFF	TGTGCCAGCAGGTTAGCGGGAACCCCCTACAATGAGCAGTTCTTC	TRBD2	TRBV6-5	.	TRBJ2-1
CASSLGRVNEDEQFF	TGTGCCAGCAGCTTGGGGCGGGTCAATGAAGATGAGCAGTTCTTC	.	TRBV11-3	.	TRBJ2-1
CASSLADIADTQYF	TGCGCCAGCAGCTTGGCCGATATAGCAGATACGCAGTATTTT	.	TRBV5-1	.	TRBJ2-3
CASSTDRTNTQYF	TGTGCCAGCAGCACTGACAGGACCAACACCCAGTACTTC	.	TRBV7-2	.	TRBJ2-5
CASSVSGRTTYEQYF	TGTGCCAGCAGCGTTAGTGGGAGGACGACCTACGAGCAGTACTTC	.	TRBV7-2	few	TRBJ2-7
CASSSGLAASYNEQFF	TGTGCCAGCAGCTCTGGACTAGCGGCCTCCTACAATGAGCAGTTCTTC	TRBD2	TRBV5-4	.	TRBJ2-1
CASSLGTDQNEKLFF	TGCGCCAGCAGCTTGGGTACAGATCAAAATGAAAAACTGTTTTTT	.	TRBV5-1	.	TRBJ1-4
CASSYWGPHNQPQHF	TGTGCCAGCAGTTACTGGGGGCCCCACAATCAGCCCCAGCATTTT	.	TRBV6-6	.	TRBJ1-5
CASSPYPLAGGIDTQYF	TGTGCCAGCAGCCCCTACCCACTAGCGGGAGGGATCGATACGCAGTATTTT	TRBD2	TRBV7-2	once	TRBJ2-3
CATSELRKSSYNEQFF	TGTGCCACCAGTGAGCTCAGGAAAAGCTCCTACAATGAGCAGTTCTTC	.	TRBV24-1	.	TRBJ2-1
CASSQDALAGGDTQYF	TGCGCCAGCAGCCAAGACGCACTAGCGGGAGGGGATACGCAGTATTTT	TRBD2	TRBV4-1	.	TRBJ2-3
CASSRYNYGYTF	TGTGCCAGTTCACGGTATAACTATGGCTACACCTTC	.	TRBV19	.	TRBJ1-2
CASSLQGANYGYTF	TGTGCCAGCAGCCTACAGGGTGCTAACTATGGCTACACCTTC	.	TRBV11-2	.	TRBJ1-2
CAWSRIRTGTTEAFF	TGTGCCTGGAGTCGCATCCGGACAGGGACCACTGAAGCTTTCTTT	TRBD1	TRBV30	.	TRBJ1-1
CASSTGTGGNYGYTF	TGTGCCAGTAGTACCGGGACAGGGGGCAACTATGGCTACACCTTC	TRBD1	TRBV19	.	TRBJ1-2
CASSLGGESRRGEKLFF	TGTGCCAGCAGCTTAGGGGGCGAGTCGAGGCGAGGAGAAAAACTGTTTTTT	.	TRBV7-6	once	TRBJ1-4
CASSASDEQFF	TGTGCCAGCAGCGCTAGCGATGAGCAGTTCTTC	.	TRBV9	few	TRBJ2-1